The 13 T cell receptor beta chains presented below share a single source sample, sequenced in a study of molecular identifiers for immune sequencing clone quantification. TCRdb re-analysed the PCR reads in MiXCR, keeping a single row per CDR3 protein. Of 600,000 to 650,000 distinct CDR3 sequences listed, around 20% are singletons. What was sequenced was naive CD8+ T cells from blood, with Jurkat cell RNA spiked in. The subset: FACS-sorted CD8+CD4-CCR7+CD45RA+ naive T cells. All receptors derive from a human donor in good health. Some libraries in this study had Jurkat cell RNA spiked in.

In the case of this clonotype: Sequence at one end of the junction differs from germline and may be a read error. The gene calls are TRBV27 and TRBJ2-6; D remains ambiguous. CDR1 and CDR2 (germline): MNHEY, SMNVEV (reference sequence). The CDR3 covers 16 residues. The DNA of the CDR3 is TGCGCCAGCAGACTGACCCAGAACTCTGGGGCCAACGTCCTGACTTTC. It encodes CASRLTQNSGANVLTF.

This clonotype was counted at least ten times. This chain uses TRBV5-1 with TRBJ2-5, with TRBD2 matching over 9 bases. Germline V lookup: CDR1 SGHRS, CDR2 YFSETQ. V shed 1 base and J 3 bases; nucleotides not matched to a gene: 7. This CDR3 region has 16 residues. CDR3 bases: TGCGCCAGCAGCTTGTGGCTAGCGGGGACTGAAGAGACCCAGTACTTC. Translated: CASSLWLAGTEETQYF.

This clonotype was picked up many times. The chain employs TRBV20-1 and TRBJ1-1, with 7 bases that match TRBD1. CDR1 is DFQATT, CDR2 SNEGSKA, per germline (reference sequence). The CDR3 covers 15 residues. The ends lost 0 bases at V and 6 bases at J; junction bases unmatched: 10. CDR3 amino acids: CSARDGDRVYAEAFF. DNA of the CDR3: TGCAGTGCTAGAGATGGCGACAGGGTATACGCTGAAGCTTTCTTT.

The chain carries TRBV11-2 and TRBJ2-3; 7 nucleotides agree with TRBD2. The CDR3 runs to 15 residues. Germline CDR1 reads SGHAT; CDR2 reads FQNNGV. V trimming: 5 bases; J trimming: 2 bases; junction bases outside the gene matches: 7. The CDR3 spells CASSETSRFTDTQYF. CDR3 sequence (DNA): TGTGCCAGCAGCGAGACTAGCAGATTCACAGATACGCAGTATTTT.

Details on this clonotype: This may come from a read error, since a much larger clone is one base off. The chain joins TRBV20-1 to TRBJ1-5, with D maybe TRBD1 (6 bases). Germline V gene lookup returns CDR1 DFQATT and CDR2 SNEGSKA (reference sequence). The CDR3 runs to 13 residues. The CDR3 spells CSARTVGNQPRHF. The CDR3 DNA follows: TGCAGTGCGAGGACAGTAGGCAATCAGCCCCGGCATTTT.

This clonotype has ten or more counts. The V call is TRBV7-9, the J call TRBJ2-7; 9 bases are shared with TRBD1. After removal of 1 base from V and 3 bases from J, the junction contained 4 bases not matched to a gene. CDR3 length equals 15 residues. Looked up from germline, CDR1 is SEHNR and CDR2 is FQNEAQ (reference sequence). The CDR3 sequence is CASSLDRDRVYEQYF. The CDR3 DNA is TGTGCCAGCAGCTTAGACCGGGACAGGGTCTACGAGCAGTACTTC.

This clonotype was seen repeatedly, ten times or more. This rearrangement joins TRBV4-3 to TRBJ2-7; 7 bases match TRBD1. V lost 3 bases, J lost 2 bases, and 4 bases stayed unmatched. From germline, CDR1 is LGHNA and CDR2 YSLEER. CDR3 length: 14 residues. CDR3 in DNA: TGCGCCAGCAGCCAGTATACAGGGGCCTACGAGCAGTACTTC. Its translation: CASSQYTGAYEQYF.

This clonotype was counted ten times or more. This chain joins TRBV4-1 and TRBJ1-1; D remains unclear. The germline CDR1 and CDR2 sequences are MGHRA and YSYEKL. V lost 7 bases, J lost 0 bases, and 18 bases lay in between. The CDR3 extends over 16 amino acids. CDR3: CASTPTSPLVNTEAFF. The CDR3 DNA sequence: TGCGCCAGCACCCCAACATCTCCCTTAGTGAACACTGAAGCTTTCTTT.

Concerning this clonotype: It may be a read error: a sequence one base away is much more abundant. The CDR3 does not close with the conserved phenylalanine or tryptophan, likely indicating a read error. V is TRBV7-9 and J is TRBJ2-7; 13 nucleotides agree with TRBD2. This CDR3 spans 15 amino acids. CDR1 is SEHNR, CDR2 FQNEAQ, per germline (reference sequence). Unmatched junction bases numbered 7, after V lost 5 bases and J lost 6 bases. CDR3 sequence (DNA): TGTGCCAGCAGCCTTGGACTAGCGGGAGCAGGCGAGCAGTACTCC. Translating it yields CASSLGLAGAGEQYS.

Of note for this clonotype: This may be a read error, as it is one base from a much larger clone. The rearrangement links TRBV12-3 or TRBV12-4 to TRBJ1-6; 8 positions agree with TRBD1. Unmatched junction bases numbered 6, after V lost 6 bases and J lost 2 bases. There are 16 residues in the CDR3. Here the CDR3 DNA reads TGTGCCAGCAGCCGGACAGGGAGCCCCTATAATTCACCCCTCCACTTT. Translated, it gives CASSRTGSPYNSPLHF.

The table lists this clonotype with a few counts. The chain couples TRBV19 to TRBJ1-5; no clear D gene. Trimming took off 2 bases at V and 1 base at J, with 15 bases between the two ends. The germline V gene has CDR1 LNHDA and CDR2 SQIVND (reference sequence). The CDR3 is 17 residues long. The chain's CDR3 is CASSIYSGLRSNQPQHF. Here the CDR3 DNA reads TGTGCCAGTAGTATATATTCGGGTCTTCGGAGCAATCAGCCCCAGCATTTT.

In this sample, this clonotype turned up many times. This chain uses TRBV7-2 with TRBJ2-5; D remains ambiguous. Germline lookup yields CDR1 SGHTA and CDR2 FQGNSA. The ends were cut back, 5 bases at V and 2 bases at J, with 15 bases in the middle. The length of the CDR3 is 15 residues. CDR3 coding DNA: TGTGCCAGCAGCAGACTTCTGGGGAAACAAGAGACCCAGTACTTC. It specifies CASSRLLGKQETQYF.

This clonotype was detected ten times or more. The chain carries TRBV14 and TRBJ2-5; the D call may be TRBD1 or TRBD2 (5 bases each). Deletions cut 3 bases from V and 3 bases from J, with 23 bases between. The CDR3 is 18 amino acids. Looked up from germline, CDR1 is SGHDN and CDR2 is FVKESK. The CDR3 loop reads CASSQEHEGPNYEETQYF. The CDR3 region has the DNA TGTGCCAGCAGCCAGGAACATGAGGGGCCGAATTATGAAGAGACCCAGTACTTC. The full variable domain, in which reference TRBV14 and TRBJ2-5 provide the parts outside the CDR3, is EAGVTQFPSHSVIEKGQTVTLRCDPISGHDNLYWYRRVMGKEIKFLLHFVKESKQDESGMPNNRFLAERTGGTYSTLKVQPAELEDSGVYFCASSQEHEGPNYEETQYFGPGTRLLVL.